This TCR beta chain was documented in a study of regulatory T cells in long-lasting Graves disease. Through Arm-PCR of CDR3 regions and iRepertoire HTBI primers, TCR beta libraries were built. Per the study methods: Taken together, the samples had 60 to 80 TRBV and approximately 13 TRBJ segments identified. TCRdb re-derived calls from the multiplex PCR reads in MiXCR, one entry per CDR3 protein. What appears here as the V and J calls and clone size reflects TCRdb's work, not the paper's. The sample has roughly 400,000 distinct CDR3 sequences; about 21% are singletons. Points on this clonotype: An end of the junction differs from the germline gene, which may be a read error.

The sample's time point: persistent/refractory GD, antithyroid drugs over 5 years with positive TRAb. Isolated PBMC RNA provided the starting material for the TCR library. This clonotype was sampled from a female donor with Graves disease. Sequenced here: peripheral blood mononuclear cells (PBMCs), sampled when the disease was refractory, from a patient treated with antithyroid drugs.

The CDR3 is CASSVGDRPPQHF. The CDR3 nucleotides are TGTGCCAGCAGCGTAGGGGACCGCCCGCCCCAGCATTTT. The rearrangement uses TRBV15 and TRBJ1-5, with TRBD1 as a possible D gene (5 bases). CDR1 LNHNV and CDR2 YYDKDF come from the germline V gene (reference sequence). The CDR3 has 13 residues.